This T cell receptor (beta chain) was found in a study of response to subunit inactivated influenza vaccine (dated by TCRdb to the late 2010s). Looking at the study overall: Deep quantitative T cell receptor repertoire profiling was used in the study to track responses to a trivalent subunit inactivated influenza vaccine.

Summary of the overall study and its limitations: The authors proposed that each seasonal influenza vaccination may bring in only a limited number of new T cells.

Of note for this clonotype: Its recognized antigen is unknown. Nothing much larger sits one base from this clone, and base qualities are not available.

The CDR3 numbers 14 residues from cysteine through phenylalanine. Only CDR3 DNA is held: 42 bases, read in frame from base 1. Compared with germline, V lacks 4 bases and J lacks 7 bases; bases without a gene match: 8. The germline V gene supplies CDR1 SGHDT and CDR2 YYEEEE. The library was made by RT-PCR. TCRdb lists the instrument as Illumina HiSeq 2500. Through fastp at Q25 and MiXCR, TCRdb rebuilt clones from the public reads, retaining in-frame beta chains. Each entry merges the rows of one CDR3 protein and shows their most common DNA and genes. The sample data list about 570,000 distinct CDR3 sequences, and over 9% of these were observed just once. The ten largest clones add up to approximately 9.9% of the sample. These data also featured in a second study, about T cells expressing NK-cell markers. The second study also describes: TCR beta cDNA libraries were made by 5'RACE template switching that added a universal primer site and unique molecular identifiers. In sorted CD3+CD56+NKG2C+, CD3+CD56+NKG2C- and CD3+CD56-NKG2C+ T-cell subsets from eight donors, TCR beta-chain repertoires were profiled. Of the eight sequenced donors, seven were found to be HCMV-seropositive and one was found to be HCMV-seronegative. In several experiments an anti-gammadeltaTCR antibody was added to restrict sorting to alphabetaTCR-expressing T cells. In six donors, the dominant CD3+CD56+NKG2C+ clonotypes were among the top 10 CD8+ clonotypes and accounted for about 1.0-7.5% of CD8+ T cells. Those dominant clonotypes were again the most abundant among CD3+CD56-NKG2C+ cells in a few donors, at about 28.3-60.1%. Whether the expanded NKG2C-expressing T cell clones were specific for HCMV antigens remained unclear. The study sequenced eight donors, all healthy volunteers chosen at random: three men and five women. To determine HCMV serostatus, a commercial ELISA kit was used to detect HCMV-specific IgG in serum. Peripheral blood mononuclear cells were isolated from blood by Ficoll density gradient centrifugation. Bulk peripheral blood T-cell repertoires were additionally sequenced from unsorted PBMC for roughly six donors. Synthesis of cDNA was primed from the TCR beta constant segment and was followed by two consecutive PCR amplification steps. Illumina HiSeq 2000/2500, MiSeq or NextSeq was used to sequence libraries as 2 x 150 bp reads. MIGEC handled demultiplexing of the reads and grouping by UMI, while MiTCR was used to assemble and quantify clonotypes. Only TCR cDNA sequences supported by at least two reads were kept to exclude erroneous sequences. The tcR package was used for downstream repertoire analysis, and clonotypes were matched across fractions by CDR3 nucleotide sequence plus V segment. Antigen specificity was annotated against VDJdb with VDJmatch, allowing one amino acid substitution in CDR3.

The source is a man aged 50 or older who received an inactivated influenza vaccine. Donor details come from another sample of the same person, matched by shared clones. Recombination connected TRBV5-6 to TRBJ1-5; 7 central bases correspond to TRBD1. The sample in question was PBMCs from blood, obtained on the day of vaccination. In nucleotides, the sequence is TGTGCCAGCAGCCCCCGCCCAGGGGGACAGCCCCAGCATTTT. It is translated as CASSPRPGGQPQHF.